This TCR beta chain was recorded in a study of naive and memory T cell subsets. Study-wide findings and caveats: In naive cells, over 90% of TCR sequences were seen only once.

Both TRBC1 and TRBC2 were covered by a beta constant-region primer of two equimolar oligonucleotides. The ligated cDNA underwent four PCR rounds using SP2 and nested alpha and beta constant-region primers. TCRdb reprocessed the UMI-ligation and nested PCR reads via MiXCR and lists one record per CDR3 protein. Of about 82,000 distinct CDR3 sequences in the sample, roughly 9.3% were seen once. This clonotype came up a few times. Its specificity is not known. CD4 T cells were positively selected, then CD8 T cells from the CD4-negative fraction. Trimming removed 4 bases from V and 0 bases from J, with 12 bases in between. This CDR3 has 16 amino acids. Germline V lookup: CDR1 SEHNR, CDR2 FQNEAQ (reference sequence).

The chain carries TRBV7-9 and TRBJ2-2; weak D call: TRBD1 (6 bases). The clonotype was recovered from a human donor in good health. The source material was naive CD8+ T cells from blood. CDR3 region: CASSYDRSANTGELFF. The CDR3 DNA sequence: TGTGCCAGCAGCTACGACAGGTCCGCGAACACCGGGGAGCTGTTTTTT.